Detailed here is one T cell receptor (beta chain). Antigen: not known. This sample stems from a study of cytomegalovirus exposure and HLA in healthy donors. This CDR3 is 12 amino acids long. Per germline, CDR1 MGHDK and CDR2 SYGVNS. Study-level findings and limits: Several of the most significant clusters were apparently associated with common viral pathogens in a later analysis.

The PCR was carried out with 60 Vbeta primers and 13 Jbeta primers. Here immunoSEQ multiplex PCR was the method, and the copy in TCRdb shows in-frame clones only, minus some. The sample carries about 190,000 clones, about 90% recorded once. This chain links TRBV25-1 with TRBJ2-5; 7 bases match TRBD1. The J call could be wrong; TRBJ2-7 is a better fit for the DNA end. This TCR came from a man aged 25 to 40 in good health and CMV-seronegative. Sample: PBMCs. The CDR3 loop is CASRDSSYEQYF. CDR3 in DNA: TGTGCCAGCCGGGACAGTTCCTACGAGCAGTACTTC.